This TCR beta chain was sequenced for a study of cytomegalovirus exposure and HLA in healthy donors. With regard to this clone: The antigen is not known.

Whole-study results and caveats: Later work found most CMV-associated TCR beta chains apparently HLA-restricted. Near-uniform donor sequencing depth was presumed by presence/absence analyses.

Between the trimmed V and J ends, which lost 5 bases and 3 bases, there was a span of 8 bases. This CDR3 region has 13 residues. Looked up from germline, CDR1 is SGHTA and CDR2 is FQGTGA. The PCR made use of 60 Vbeta and 13 Jbeta primers. Only in-frame clones appear in the TCRdb table, and some are missing; sequencing was by immunoSEQ multiplex PCR. This table holds some 200,000 clones, roughly 80% found once. Every donor was a healthy person donating bone marrow. The chain links TRBV7-3 to TRBJ2-1, with D perhaps TRBD1 (6 bases). The clonotype comes from a woman in her fifties or sixties in good health and CMV-seropositive. Sequenced input: PBMCs. Here the CDR3 reads CASSLDSYNEQFF. The CDR3 nucleotides read TGTGCCAGCAGCCTGGACAGCTACAATGAGCAGTTCTTC.